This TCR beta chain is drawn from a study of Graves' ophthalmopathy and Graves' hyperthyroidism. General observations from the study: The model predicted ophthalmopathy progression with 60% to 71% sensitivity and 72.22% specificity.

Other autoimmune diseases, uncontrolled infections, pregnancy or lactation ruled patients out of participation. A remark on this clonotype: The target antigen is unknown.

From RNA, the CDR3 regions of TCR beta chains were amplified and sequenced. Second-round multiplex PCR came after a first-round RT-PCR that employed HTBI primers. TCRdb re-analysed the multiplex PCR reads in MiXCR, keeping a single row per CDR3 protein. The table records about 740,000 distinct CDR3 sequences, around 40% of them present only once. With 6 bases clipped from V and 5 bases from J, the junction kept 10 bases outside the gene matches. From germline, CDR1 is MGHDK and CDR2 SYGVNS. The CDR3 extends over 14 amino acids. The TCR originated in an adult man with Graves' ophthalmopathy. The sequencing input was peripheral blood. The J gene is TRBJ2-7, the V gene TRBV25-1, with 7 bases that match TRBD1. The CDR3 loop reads CASSLYIGGNEQYF. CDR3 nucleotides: TGTGCCAGCAGCCTATACATAGGGGGCAACGAGCAGTACTTC.